This TCR beta chain was obtained from a study of OX40 agonist ivuxolimab in advanced cancers. Some clones are missing from TCRdb's copy, which holds only in-frame ones; the method was immunoSEQ multiplex PCR. The profile covers under 75,000 clones, with 86% appearing a single time and roughly 2% taken by the ten largest. The V and J ends lost 5 bases and 13 bases respectively, with 14 bases between them. The germline V gene has CDR1 SGHAT and CDR2 FQNNGV. The CDR3 runs to 11 residues. The input for sequencing was CD4+ or CD8+ T cells sorted from blood, taken in a trial of the OX40 agonist ivuxolimab. The rearrangement links TRBV11-2 to TRBJ1-1; D not resolved. The clonotype originates from an adult with an advanced solid tumor such as melanoma, head and neck, liver or kidney cancer. As DNA, the CDR3 is TGTGCCAGCAGCCCCCTCCAGGAGGTTTTCTTT. It is translated as CASSPLQEVFF.